The 3 T cell receptor beta chains listed next were all sequenced from one sample in a study of human T cells and chemical hapten exposure. Time point reported: patch test 3, about 24 weeks after DPC sensitization. Sample treatment: therapeutic diphenylcyclopropenone sensitization with weekly scalp DPC. In TCRdb, the RACE reads were re-called with MiXCR into one record per CDR3 protein. The data show about 97,000 distinct CDR3 sequences, about 28% seen once. The sample in question was whole blood, obtained in connection with sensitization to the hapten diphenylcyclopropenone (DPC). These receptor sequences come from a man between 40 and 49 years old with alopecia areata. Some clones in this sample may be carry-over from other donors' samples.

This chain connects TRBV9 to TRBJ2-7; D may be TRBD2 (5 bases). Trimming removed 0 bases at V and 7 bases at J, with 17 bases between. This CDR3 is 15 amino acids long. Germline-derived CDR1 and CDR2 are SGDLS and YYNGEE. The CDR3 region is CASSVAVGKPFEQYF. The CDR3 coding sequence is TGTGCCAGCAGCGTAGCGGTCGGGAAACCCTTTGAGCAGTACTTC.

The chain uses TRBV12-3 or TRBV12-4 and TRBJ1-1; D gene unclear. CDR3 length equals 12 residues. Trimming shortened V by 8 bases and J by 1 base, and 8 bases separated the two germline ends. The CDR3 DNA follows: TGTGCCAGCCTCGTTGCGAACACTGAAGCTTTCTTT. Amino acids: CASLVANTEAFF.

Here the CDR3 DNA reads TGCAGTGCTAGAGATGTGGGTGGGTGGTACGAGCAGTACTTC. Protein: CSARDVGGWYEQYF. The V and J genes are TRBV20-1 and TRBJ2-7; D gene ambiguous. The V end lost 0 bases, the J end lost 4 bases, and 13 bases lay between the germline ends. Germline V CDR1 and CDR2: DFQATT, SNEGSKA (reference sequence). The CDR3 is 14 amino acids.